These 20 T cell receptor beta chains originate from one sample sequenced in a study of CD8 T cells in Susac syndrome. Random hexamers were used to reverse transcribe the RNA input (about 0.5 to 1 ug). MiXCR, applied by TCRdb to the immunoSEQ multiplex PCR reads, yields one record per CDR3 protein. Of about 76,000 distinct CDR3 sequences in the sample, about 91% were seen once. Sequenced input: CD8+ T cells from PBMCs. Receptors originate from a human donor with multiple sclerosis.

V is TRBV4-3 and J is TRBJ2-5; no reliable D call. Trimming removed 0 bases from V and 5 bases from J, with 7 bases in between. CDR3 length: 13 residues. Germline values: CDR1 LGHNA, CDR2 YSLEER. This CDR3 reads CASSQETRETQYF. The DNA for the CDR3 is TGCGCCAGCAGCCAAGAAACACGTGAGACCCAGTACTTC.

J is TRBJ1-2 and V is TRBV7-3; D is perhaps TRBD1 (5 bases). Per germline, CDR1 SGHTA and CDR2 FQGTGA. V was clipped by 3 bases and J by 6 bases, with 17 bases between them. This CDR3 contains 15 residues. The CDR3 nucleotides read TGTGCCAGCAGCTTGGGACCGGGGGTCGGTCATGGCTACACCTTC. It codes for CASSLGPGVGHGYTF.

The chain recombines TRBV20-1 with TRBJ2-7; 10 bases fit TRBD1. Germline V gene lookup returns CDR1 DFQATT and CDR2 SNEGSKA (reference sequence). The CDR3 has 15 amino acids. The ends lost 3 bases at V and 4 bases at J; junction bases unmatched: 9. CDR3 amino acids: CSASRPGTGAYEQYF. The CDR3, as DNA: TGCAGTGCTAGCCGCCCCGGGACAGGGGCTTACGAGCAGTACTTC.

V and J are TRBV4-1 and TRBJ1-2, with D perhaps matching TRBD1 (5 bases). Per germline, CDR1 MGHRA and CDR2 YSYEKL. V was pared by 4 bases and J by 4 bases, with 16 bases between. The CDR3 is 15 amino acids. CDR3 loop: CASSPNEGLGYGYTF. The CDR3 DNA sequence: TGCGCCAGCAGCCCAAACGAGGGGTTAGGCTATGGCTACACCTTC.

As for this clonotype: An end of the junction does not agree with germline; a read error may underlie this. This chain connects TRBV24-1 to TRBJ2-2, with D possibly being TRBD2 (5 bases). Germline loops: CDR1 KGHDR, CDR2 SFDVKD. There are 14 residues in the CDR3. The CDR3 region is CATRTTEETGEPFF. The CDR3 nucleotides are TGTGCCACCCGAACCACGGAGGAAACCGGGGAGCCGTTTTTT.

V is TRBV6-2 or TRBV6-3 and J is TRBJ1-5; perhaps TRBD1 as D (5 bases). The CDR3 extends over 16 amino acids. V was pared by 2 bases and J by 0 bases, with 11 bases between. From germline, CDR1 is MNHEY and CDR2 SVGEGT. In nucleotides, the CDR3 is TGTGCCAGCAGTTACCGCAGGGTTTATAGCAATCAGCCCCAGCATTTT. Protein: CASSYRRVYSNQPQHF.

The gene calls are TRBV5-1 and TRBJ1-5; D is unclear. Germline loops: CDR1 SGHRS, CDR2 YFSETQ. The germline V and J ends were trimmed by 5 bases and 5 bases, with 11 bases remaining between them. The CDR3 extends over 13 amino acids. The CDR3 region is CASRATEDQPQHF. Written as DNA, the CDR3 is TGCGCCAGCAGGGCTACAGAGGATCAGCCCCAGCATTTT. The full variable domain, completed using reference TRBV5-1 and TRBJ1-5, is KAGVTQTPRYLIKTRGQQVTLSCSPISGHRSVSWYQQTPGQGLQFLFEYFSETQRNKGNFPGRFSGRQFSNSRSEMNVSTLELGDSALYLCASRATEDQPQHFGDGTRLSIL.

This chain connects TRBV5-1 to TRBJ2-7; D not resolved. The V end lost 0 bases, the J end lost 7 bases, and 8 bases lay between the germline ends. This CDR3 region has 12 residues. Looked up from germline, CDR1 is SGHRS and CDR2 is YFSETQ. The CDR3 protein is CASSLGLKEQYF. CDR3 DNA: TGCGCCAGCAGCTTGGGATTAAAAGAGCAGTACTTC.

The chain couples TRBV12-3 or TRBV12-4 to TRBJ2-3; the match to TRBD1 covers 8 bases. V lost 4 bases to trimming and J lost 4 bases; unmatched junction nucleotides: 4. The CDR3 loop spans 14 amino acids. The CDR3 spells CASSSTGAADTQYF. The CDR3 DNA reads as TGTGCCAGCAGTTCGACAGGGGCGGCAGATACGCAGTATTTT.

This clonotype was recorded only once. The chain combines TRBV7-3 with TRBJ2-2; TRBD2 matches 9 bases. The germline gives CDR1 SGHTA, CDR2 FQGTGA. The CDR3 spans 16 residues. Unmatched junction bases numbered 10, after V lost 5 bases and J lost 6 bases. This chain's CDR3 is CASSPGLATLPGELFF. CDR3 DNA sequence: TGTGCCAGCAGCCCCGGACTAGCGACTCTTCCCGGGGAGCTGTTTTTT.

The CDR3 DNA reads as TGTGCCAGCAGTTCCCTACCACGGACAAATCCCTACGAGCAGTACTTC. Its protein is CASSSLPRTNPYEQYF. The chain combines TRBV28 with TRBJ2-7, with D tentatively TRBD1 (5 bases). Germline V gives CDR1 MDHEN, CDR2 SYDVKM. This CDR3 has 16 residues. Trimming removed 4 bases at V and 2 bases at J, with 18 bases between.

The sample holds one count of this clonotype. The rearrangement links TRBV28 to TRBJ2-2; possibly TRBD2 for D (5 bases). This CDR3 is built from 18 residues. CDR1 and CDR2 (germline): MDHEN, SYDVKM. V was trimmed by 4 bases and J by 0 bases, leaving 18 bases between them. CDR3 in amino acids: CASSSLHRTVANTGELFF. CDR3 DNA: TGTGCCAGCAGTTCTCTCCATCGGACTGTCGCGAACACCGGGGAGCTGTTTTTT.

V and J are TRBV2 and TRBJ2-1, with D unclear. Germline V CDR1 and CDR2: SNHLY, FYNNEI. The V end lost 3 bases, the J end lost 6 bases, and 15 bases lay between the germline ends. This CDR3 comprises 15 residues. CDR3 sequence reads: CASSDWGSKGNEQFF. The DNA for the CDR3 is TGTGCCAGCAGTGATTGGGGTTCGAAAGGCAATGAGCAGTTCTTC. Filled out from reference TRBV2 and TRBJ2-1, the complete variable domain reads EPEVTQTPSHQVTQMGQEVILRCVPISNHLYFYWYRQILGQKVEFLVSFYNNEISEKSEIFDDQFSVERPDGSNFTLKIRSTKLEDSAMYFCASSDWGSKGNEQFFGPGTRLTVL.

This chain joins TRBV28 and TRBJ2-7; 10 bases align to TRBD2. The CDR3 extends over 15 amino acids. The V segment lost 6 bases and the J segment 1 base; nucleotides outside the gene matches: 6. The germline V gene has CDR1 MDHEN and CDR2 SYDVKM. The chain's CDR3 is CASSATSGNSYEQYF. The CDR3, as DNA: TGTGCCAGCAGCGCCACTAGCGGGAATTCCTACGAGCAGTACTTC. The full variable domain, in which reference TRBV28 and TRBJ2-7 provide the parts outside the CDR3, is DVKVTQSSRYLVKRTGEKVFLECVQDMDHENMFWYRQDPGLGLRLIYFSYDVKMKEKGDIPEGYSVSREKKERFSLILESASTNQTSMYLCASSATSGNSYEQYFGPGTRLTVT.

The chain joins TRBV11-2 to TRBJ1-6; 9 bases map to TRBD1. The junction had 4 bases not matched to a gene; V was cut back by 3 bases and J by 7 bases. CDR3 size: 15 residues. Germline values: CDR1 SGHAT, CDR2 FQNNGV. The CDR3 spells CASSFVGTGNSPLHF. The DNA for the CDR3 is TGTGCCAGCAGCTTCGTGGGGACAGGGAATTCACCCCTCCACTTT.

The rearrangement uses TRBV6-2 or TRBV6-3 and TRBJ2-7; 11 bases align to TRBD2. Losses at the gene ends were 0 bases for V and 2 bases for J; bases not matched to a gene: 9. Germline CDR1 MNHEY, CDR2 SVGEGT. The CDR3 runs to 18 residues. The CDR3 region has the DNA TGTGCCAGCAGTTACTCGGCTAGCGGGAGGAAGAGCCCCTACGAGCAGTACTTC. Protein sequence: CASSYSASGRKSPYEQYF.

The CDR3 protein is CASRAGTSYNEQFF. CDR3 nucleotide sequence: TGTGCCAGCAGAGCGGGAACCTCCTACAATGAGCAGTTCTTC. The rearrangement links TRBV2 to TRBJ2-1, with 7 bases lining up with TRBD2. The germline CDR1 and CDR2 sequences are SNHLY and FYNNEI. The CDR3 is 14 amino acids. V gave up 6 bases and J gave up 0 bases; unmatched junction bases: 2.

The chain is built from TRBV13 and TRBJ2-1; the match to TRBD2 covers 7 bases. Germline V gene lookup returns CDR1 PRHDT and CDR2 FYEKMQ (reference sequence). Trimming at V came to 5 bases and at J to 5 bases, leaving 15 bases not matched to a gene. This CDR3 spans 17 amino acids. Here the CDR3 reads CASSRRGWGGLDNEQFF. The CDR3 nucleotides are TGTGCCAGCAGCCGCCGGGGCTGGGGAGGGTTGGACAATGAGCAGTTCTTC.

CDR3 DNA: TGTGCCAGCAGTTTATATAACGTACAAGAGACCCAGTACTTC. This sequence encodes CASSLYNVQETQYF. The chain is built from TRBV28 and TRBJ2-5; unclear D gene. CDR3 length: 14 residues. Looked up from germline, CDR1 is MDHEN and CDR2 is SYDVKM. The V end lost 1 base, the J end lost 2 bases, and 8 bases lay between the germline ends.

This sequence joins TRBV28 and TRBJ2-5; D remains unclear. The CDR3 is 14 amino acids. Per germline, CDR1 MDHEN and CDR2 SYDVKM. V gave up 0 bases and J gave up 3 bases, with 8 bases separating them. The DNA for the CDR3 is TGTGCCAGCAGTTTATGGCAGACCGAAGAGACCCAGTACTTC. Translation gives CASSLWQTEETQYF.